These T cell receptor beta chains were read from a single sample in a study of multiple sclerosis patients with progressive multifocal leukoencephalopathy. Here immunoSEQ multiplex PCR was the method, and the copy in TCRdb shows in-frame clones only, minus some. Seen here are about 31,000 clones, roughly 90% observed once, and the top ten hold around 6%. Sequencing used PBMCs, obtained from a patient treated with natalizumab. All receptors come from a woman in her forties with progressive multifocal leukoencephalopathy. The CDR3 runs from the conserved cysteine through the conserved F or W. The order of the fields is D gene, J gene, V gene, clone size, CDR3 protein, CDR3 DNA. A D gene is named only where the DNA matches it firmly. Only some rows state a clone size, as once, few, many or a class for expanded clones.

>TRBD1|TRBJ1-2|TRBV7-2|-
CASSLEGQANYGYTF
TGTGCCAGCAGCTTAGAAGGACAGGCAAACTATGGCTACACCTTC
>-|TRBJ1-5|TRBV7-8|-
CASSPLAHQPQHF
TGTGCCAGCAGCCCATTAGCCCACCAGCCCCAGCATTTT
>TRBD2|TRBJ2-5|TRBV7-2|-
CASSPDRGSWAQYF
TGTGCCAGCAGCCCAGACCGCGGGAGTTGGGCCCAGTACTTC
>TRBD1|TRBJ2-2|TRBV5-1|-
CASSLGQGLTSGELFF
TGCGCCAGCAGCCTGGGACAGGGGCTGACGAGCGGGGAGCTGTTTTTT
>-|TRBJ1-5|TRBV18|-
CASSPPGGSGSNQPQHF
TGTGCCAGCTCACCACCGGGAGGGAGTGGCAGCAATCAGCCCCAGCATTTT
>-|TRBJ1-2|TRBV18|-
CASSLDFYGYTF
TGTGCCAGCTCGTTGGACTTCTATGGCTACACCTTC
>-|TRBJ2-2|TRBV7-2|-
CASSLSSSRNTGELFF
TGTGCCAGCAGCTTAAGTAGTAGCAGGAACACCGGGGAGCTGTTTTTT
>-|TRBJ2-1|TRBV9|few
CASSVERREQFF
TGTGCCAGCAGCGTAGAGAGGCGTGAGCAGTTCTTC
>-|TRBJ2-1|TRBV20-1|few
CSVTPTGEQFF
TGCAGTGTTACCCCCACGGGTGAGCAGTTCTTC
>-|TRBJ1-1|TRBV11-3|-
CASSLGGQVETFF
TGTGCCAGCAGCTTAGGGGGCCAGGTTGAAACTTTCTTT
>TRBD2|TRBJ2-7|TRBV6-6|-
CASMFPGGVSYEQYF
TGTGCCAGCATGTTCCCGGGGGGGGTCTCCTACGAGCAGTACTTC
>-|TRBJ1-1|TRBV30|-
CAWSVPGMNTEAFF
TGTGCCTGGAGTGTCCCAGGGATGAACACTGAAGCTTTCTTT
>-|TRBJ2-7|TRBV30|-
CAWSKGGPGGYEQYF
TGTGCCTGGAGTAAGGGGGGGCCCGGGGGCTACGAGCAGTACTTC
>-|TRBJ1-1|TRBV29-1|-
CSIALHVNTEAFF
TGCAGCATTGCCCTTCACGTGAACACTGAAGCTTTCTTT
>-|TRBJ1-1|TRBV7-9|few
CASSLGEGSTEAFF
TGTGCCAGCAGCTTAGGGGAGGGGAGCACTGAAGCTTTCTTT
>-|TRBJ2-1|TRBV6-5|-
CASSVRENSYNEQFF
TGTGCCAGCAGTGTTCGGGAGAACTCCTACAATGAGCAGTTCTTC
>-|TRBJ1-3|TRBV27|few
CASSPRHGNTIYF
TGTGCCAGCAGCCCAAGACATGGAAACACCATATATTTT
>-|TRBJ2-7|TRBV7-9|-
CASSLADSYEQYF
TGTGCCAGCAGCTTAGCGGACTCCTACGAGCAGTACTTC
>-|TRBJ1-2|TRBV7-2|-
CASSPDQVGPYGYTF
TGTGCCAGCAGCCCCGACCAGGTGGGGCCCTATGGCTACACCTTC
>TRBD1|TRBJ1-2|TRBV4-1|-
CASGTGEGAGGYGYTF
TGCGCCAGTGGCACGGGTGAGGGGGCAGGGGGCTATGGCTACACCTTC
>-|TRBJ1-1|TRBV5-1|-
CASSYKTSPATGNTEAFF
TGCGCCAGCAGCTACAAAACAAGCCCCGCGACAGGGAACACTGAAGCTTTCTTT
>TRBD2|TRBJ2-3|TRBV7-2|-
CASSLVRSGGVADTQYF
TGTGCCAGCAGCTTAGTACGCAGCGGGGGGGTTGCAGATACGCAGTATTTT
>TRBD2|TRBJ2-7|TRBV2|once
CASTPEGGISYEQYF
TGTGCCAGCACACCCGAGGGAGGGATCTCCTACGAGCAGTACTTC
>TRBD2|TRBJ2-1|TRBV10-1|-
CASSERRGGYNEQFF
TGCGCCAGCAGTGAACGGCGGGGGGGATACAATGAGCAGTTCTTC
>TRBD2|TRBJ2-2|TRBV2|-
CASKSSGGAGELFF
TGTGCCAGCAAGTCTAGCGGGGGGGCCGGGGAGCTGTTTTTT
>-|TRBJ2-2|TRBV6-5|-
CASSYSKTRSGELFF
TGTGCCAGCAGTTACTCAAAGACCCGATCCGGGGAGCTGTTTTTT
>TRBD2|TRBJ2-3|TRBV19|-
CASSKTSGDTDTQYF
TGTGCCAGTAGTAAGACTAGCGGGGACACAGATACGCAGTATTTT
>-|TRBJ2-2|TRBV6-4|few
CASRGDSSTGELFF
TGTGCCAGCAGGGGAGACAGCTCCACCGGGGAGCTGTTTTTT
>-|TRBJ2-7|TRBV6-5|-
CASSRNRGIDEQYF
TGTGCCAGCAGCCGAAACCGGGGAATCGACGAGCAGTACTTC
>TRBD2|TRBJ2-3|TRBV7-9|-
CASSQSGRAVDTQYF
TGTGCCAGCAGCCAAAGCGGGAGGGCCGTGGATACGCAGTATTTT
>-|TRBJ2-1|TRBV5-1|-
CASSSFLGREQFF
TGCGCCAGCAGCTCCTTCCTTGGACGGGAGCAGTTCTTC
>TRBD2|TRBJ2-3|TRBV7-2|-
CASSLDRTSGGYTDTQYF
TGTGCCAGCAGCTTAGACCGGACTAGCGGGGGGTACACAGATACGCAGTATTTT
>-|TRBJ2-7|TRBV11-3|-
CASSLEGYEQYF
TGTGCCAGCAGCTTAGAAGGGTACGAGCAGTACTTC
>-|TRBJ1-3|TRBV10-1|-
CASSESLGAGNTIYF
TGCGCCAGCAGTGAGTCCTTGGGGGCCGGAAACACCATATATTTT
>TRBD2|TRBJ2-7|TRBV7-9|few
CASSLAGAGAREQYF
TGTGCCAGCAGCTTAGCGGGAGCGGGAGCCCGCGAGCAGTACTTC
>-|TRBJ1-2|TRBV7-2|once
CASSLDGMLRIINYGYTF
TGTGCCAGCAGCTTAGATGGGATGCTAAGAATCATCAACTATGGCTACACCTTC
>-|TRBJ1-2|TRBV28|-
CASSFGYNYGYTF
TGTGCCAGCAGTTTCGGGTACAACTATGGCTACACCTTC
>-|TRBJ1-1|TRBV19|-
CASSIGPSTEAFF
TGTGCCAGTAGTATAGGCCCGAGCACTGAAGCTTTCTTT
>TRBD2|TRBJ2-2|TRBV7-2|-
CASSLGRLAVNTGELVF
TGTGCCAGCAGCTTAGGGAGACTAGCGGTGAACACCGGGGAGCTGGTTTTT
>-|TRBJ1-1|TRBV18|-
CASSPQGGLGTEAFF
TGTGCCAGCTCACCCCAGGGTGGGTTAGGAACTGAAGCTTTCTTT
>-|TRBJ2-5|TRBV7-2|-
CASSLEPGKETQYF
TGTGCCAGCAGCTTAGAGCCAGGGAAAGAGACCCAGTACTTC
>-|TRBJ2-3|TRBV2|-
CASSLWGRSEYF
TGTGCCAGCAGCTTATGGGGGAGGAGTGAGTATTTT
>-|TRBJ2-1|TRBV30|-
CAWSENYNEQFF
TGTGCCTGGAGTGAGAACTACAATGAGCAGTTCTTC
>-|TRBJ2-6|TRBV28|-
CASGPASSGANVLTF
TGTGCCAGCGGGCCCGCCTCCTCTGGGGCCAACGTCCTGACTTTC
>-|TRBJ2-1|TRBV5-1|-
CASTLSPGNEQFF
TGCGCCAGCACCCTCAGTCCCGGCAATGAGCAGTTCTTC
>-|TRBJ1-2|TRBV6-4|-
CASSEGAGRPEYGYTF
TGTGCCAGCAGTGAGGGGGCCGGCAGGCCAGAATATGGCTACACCTTC
>-|TRBJ1-2|TRBV19|-
CASSPLRGGYTF
TGTGCCAGTAGTCCCCTCCGCGGGGGCTACACCTTC
>TRBD1|TRBJ1-2|TRBV28|-
CASRTGDYGYTF
TGTGCCAGCCGGACAGGGGACTATGGCTACACCTTC
>-|TRBJ1-2|TRBV28|once
CASTGTTAYGYTF
TGTGCCAGCACCGGGACGACGGCCTATGGCTACACCTTC
>-|TRBJ2-1|TRBV27|-
CASRIQGGGYNEQFF
TGTGCCAGCAGAATCCAGGGGGGGGGATACAATGAGCAGTTCTTC
>TRBD2|TRBJ2-3|TRBV11-3|few
CASSFGLAGGHIDTQYF
TGTGCCAGCAGCTTCGGACTAGCGGGAGGGCATATAGATACGCAGTATTTT
>TRBD1|TRBJ2-5|TRBV5-1|-
CASSLGQGATAQYF
TGCGCCAGCAGCCTAGGACAGGGGGCAACTGCCCAGTACTTC
>-|TRBJ1-3|TRBV9|-
CASSSQTGDSGNTIYF
TGTGCCAGCAGCTCCCAGACCGGAGACTCTGGAAACACCATATATTTT
>-|TRBJ2-1|TRBV29-1|-
CSEQGGNEQFF
TGCAGTGAACAGGGTGGGAATGAGCAGTTCTTC
>-|TRBJ1-5|TRBV7-2|-
CASSLEGQPQHF
TGTGCCAGCAGCTTAGAAGGGCAGCCCCAGCATTTT
>-|TRBJ2-3|TRBV2|-
CASSGQQLFTDTQYF
TGTGCCAGCAGTGGACAGCAATTATTCACAGATACGCAGTATTTT
>TRBD1|TRBJ1-2|TRBV18|-
CASSPGTGVGYTF
TGTGCCAGCTCCCCCGGGACAGGGGTTGGCTACACCTTC
>-|TRBJ1-5|TRBV19|-
CASSISETDLVYSNQPQHF
TGTGCCAGTAGTATTTCCGAGACAGACCTTGTCTATAGCAATCAGCCCCAGCATTTT
>-|TRBJ2-5|TRBV28|-
CASSSNGGRQETQYF
TGTGCCAGCAGTTCGAACGGTGGGAGGCAAGAGACCCAGTACTTC
>-|TRBJ2-7|TRBV18|-
CASSPPGSSYEQYF
TGTGCCAGCTCACCACCGGGCAGCTCCTACGAGCAGTACTTC